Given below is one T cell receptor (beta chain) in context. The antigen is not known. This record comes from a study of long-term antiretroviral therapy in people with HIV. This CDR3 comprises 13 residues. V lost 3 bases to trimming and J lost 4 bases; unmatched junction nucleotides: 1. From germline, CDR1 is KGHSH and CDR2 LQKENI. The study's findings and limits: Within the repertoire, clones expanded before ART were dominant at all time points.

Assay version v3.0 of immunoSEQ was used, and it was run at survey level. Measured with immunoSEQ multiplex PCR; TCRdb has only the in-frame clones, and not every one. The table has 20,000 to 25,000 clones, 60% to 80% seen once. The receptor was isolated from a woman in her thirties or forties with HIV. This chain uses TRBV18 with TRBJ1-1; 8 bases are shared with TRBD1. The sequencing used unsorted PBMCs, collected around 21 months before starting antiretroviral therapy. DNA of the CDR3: TGTGCCAGCTCACCCGGGACAGGCACTGAAGCTTTCTTT. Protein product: CASSPGTGTEAFF.